The present T cell receptor beta chain was sequenced within a study of molecular identifiers for immune sequencing clone quantification. Background on the study: Replicates involved a five-way split of RNA from about 20,000 or 100,000 naive CD8 cells, with sequencing of four.

V was clipped by 10 bases and J by 4 bases, with 16 bases between them. The CDR3 extends over 13 amino acids. The germline gives CDR1 SNHLY, CDR2 FYNNEI. TCRdb re-called the PCR reads through MiXCR, storing one row per CDR3 protein. Among roughly 630,000 distinct CDR3 sequences listed, roughly 23% were seen once. The chain carries TRBV2 and TRBJ1-2; no reliable D call. This receptor was obtained from a human donor in good health. Some libraries in this study had Jurkat cell RNA spiked in. Specimen: naive CD8+ T cells from blood, with Jurkat cell RNA spiked in. Subset in this sample: FACS-sorted CD8+CD4-CCR7+CD45RA+ naive T cells. The CDR3 bases are TGTGCCATCCCTCGCCCCGGGCGCTATGGCTACACCTTC. Translation: CAIPRPGRYGYTF.